Listed here are 20 T cell receptor beta chains from one sample, sequenced in a study of OX40 agonist ivuxolimab in advanced cancers. Data came from immunoSEQ multiplex PCR; TCRdb stores just in-frame clones and leaves some out. The data contain roughly 66,000 clones, less than 90% of them singletons. Sequencing was performed on CD4+ or CD8+ T cells sorted from blood, taken in a trial of the OX40 agonist ivuxolimab. The source is an adult with an advanced solid tumor such as melanoma, head and neck, liver or kidney cancer.

The chain combines TRBV15 with TRBJ1-2; TRBD1 might be the D (5 bases). The V and J ends lost 4 bases and 0 bases respectively, with 12 bases between them. CDR1 and CDR2 (germline): LNHNV, YYDKDF (reference sequence). The CDR3 extends over 15 amino acids. CDR3 nucleotide sequence: TGTGCCACCAGCACCCGAATGGGACCTAACTATGGCTACACCTTC. Translated, it gives CATSTRMGPNYGYTF.

J is TRBJ2-6 and V is TRBV19; TRBD1 might be the D (6 bases). Germline V gives CDR1 LNHDA, CDR2 SQIVND (reference sequence). The ends were cut back, 1 base at V and 0 bases at J, with 10 bases in the middle. The CDR3 has 17 residues. The CDR3 region is CASSIVLRGSGANVLTF. In DNA, the CDR3 is TGTGCCAGTAGTATAGTCCTCAGGGGCTCTGGGGCCAACGTCCTGACTTTC.

The V gene is TRBV5-1, the J gene TRBJ1-4; 9 nucleotides line up with TRBD1. Germline lookup yields CDR1 SGHRS and CDR2 YFSETQ. The V and J ends lost 0 bases and 1 base, in that order; junction bases with no gene match: 4. The CDR3 has 17 residues. In nucleotides, the CDR3 is TGCGCCAGCAGCTTGGGGGACAGGGTTGGAACTAATGAAAAACTGTTTTTT. Translation gives CASSLGDRVGTNEKLFF.

This clone appeared a single time. The chain's CDR3 is CASSRLGDRVYNEQFF. The DNA of the CDR3 is TGTGCCAGCAGCCGCCTAGGGGACAGGGTCTACAATGAGCAGTTCTTC. The chain combines TRBV14 with TRBJ2-1; 9 bases align to TRBD1. CDR3 size: 16 residues. V gave up 4 bases and J gave up 3 bases; unmatched junction bases: 7. The V gene's germline CDR1 is SGHDN and CDR2 FVKESK.

This chain connects TRBV5-4 to TRBJ1-5; D is uncertain. The CDR3 totals 13 residues. V lost 0 bases to trimming and J lost 5 bases, with 6 bases between them. CDR1 is SGHNT, CDR2 YYREEE, per germline (reference sequence). The CDR3 DNA follows: TGTGCCAGCAGCTTGGGCCCCTATCAGCCCCAGCATTTT. It translates to CASSLGPYQPQHF.

The table lists this clone with a count of one. The CDR3 DNA is TGCAGTGCTAGGTCGGGTGAGCAGTTCTTC. This sequence encodes CSARSGEQFF. The V gene is TRBV20-1, the J gene TRBJ2-1; no clear D gene. The V gene's germline CDR1 is DFQATT and CDR2 SNEGSKA (reference sequence). The V end lost 3 bases, the J end lost 9 bases, and 6 bases lay between the germline ends. CDR3 size: 10 residues.

The chain carries TRBV6-4 and TRBJ2-1; 13 positions agree with TRBD2. The CDR3 sequence is 15 residues long. Trimming removed 6 bases from V and 6 bases from J; junction bases left unmatched: 5. Germline V gene sequence: CDR1 MRHNA, CDR2 SNTAGT. CDR3: CASSGLAGVANEQFF. CDR3 coding DNA: TGTGCCAGCAGCGGACTAGCGGGAGTTGCCAATGAGCAGTTCTTC.

The CDR3 DNA is TGTGCCAGCAGCTTGGGGCTAGCGGGAGGGAAAGAGACCCAGTACTTC. It translates to CASSLGLAGGKETQYF. The V gene is TRBV5-8, the J gene TRBJ2-5, with TRBD2 matching over 12 bases. Germline trimming cut 0 bases from V and 3 bases from J; bases unmatched to any gene: 3. The germline gives CDR1 SGHTS, CDR2 YDEGEE. This CDR3 is built from 16 residues.

J is TRBJ1-1 and V is TRBV28; D ambiguous. V lost 1 base to trimming and J lost 0 bases, with 12 bases between them. The CDR3 sequence is 16 residues long. Germline CDR1 and CDR2: MDHEN and SYDVKM. The CDR3 coding sequence is TGTGCCAGCAGTTTATCCGATCTCGTAATGAACACTGAAGCTTTCTTT. Translated, it gives CASSLSDLVMNTEAFF.

The rearrangement joins TRBV10-2 to TRBJ1-5, with a weak D call TRBD1 (5 bases). The germline V and J ends were trimmed by 2 bases and 0 bases, with 11 bases remaining between them. Germline CDR1 is WSHSY and CDR2 is SAAADI. There are 16 residues in the CDR3. CDR3 bases: TGCGCCAGCAGTGAGACAGGCTCCTATAGCAATCAGCCCCAGCATTTT. Protein sequence: CASSETGSYSNQPQHF.

The CDR3 region is CASSLGKGLNTEAFF. In DNA, the CDR3 is TGTGCCAGCAGCTTAGGTAAAGGTTTGAACACTGAAGCTTTCTTT. The chain has TRBV11-2 and TRBJ1-1; no definite D call. The CDR3 sequence is 15 residues long. The germline gives CDR1 SGHAT, CDR2 FQNNGV. Trimming stripped 1 base from V and 0 bases from J, with 9 bases between.

The V call is TRBV11-2, the J call TRBJ1-1; D not certain. CDR3 length: 15 amino acids. The germline gives CDR1 SGHAT, CDR2 FQNNGV. Trimming stripped 0 bases from V and 1 base from J, with 9 bases between. The CDR3 region is CASSLDIGRNTEAFF. The DNA for the CDR3 is TGTGCCAGCAGCTTAGATATCGGACGGAACACTGAAGCTTTCTTT.

V gene TRBV6-5 combines with J gene TRBJ2-7; possibly TRBD1 for D (6 bases). Trimming took 7 bases from V and 6 from J, leaving 22 bases between them. This CDR3 is built from 15 residues. Germline lookup yields CDR1 MNHEY and CDR2 SVGAGI. For the CDR3, the DNA is TGTGCCAGCAAACGGAGGTGGCAGGGGCCCTCCGAGCAGTACTTC. This translates into CASKRRWQGPSEQYF.

V and J are TRBV7-2 and TRBJ1-3; D is unclear. CDR1 and CDR2 (germline): SGHTA, FQGNSA. The CDR3 totals 15 residues. The ends were cut back, 1 base at V and 0 bases at J, with 7 bases in the middle. The CDR3 is CASSLVPDSGNTIYF. The CDR3, as DNA: TGTGCCAGCAGCTTAGTCCCTGACTCTGGAAACACCATATATTTT.

V is TRBV7-2 and J is TRBJ2-1, with D unclear. The CDR3 is made up of 13 amino acids. Trimming cost V 2 bases and J 5 bases, with 7 bases left between them. Germline V gene data show CDR1 as SGHTA and CDR2 as FQGNSA. The CDR3 bases are TGTGCCAGCAGCTTAAATCTAGACAATGAGCAGTTCTTC. It encodes CASSLNLDNEQFF.

CDR3 residues: CASSLAGSNTEAFF. The CDR3 nucleotides read TGTGCCAGCAGCTTAGCAGGATCCAACACTGAAGCTTTCTTT. The chain combines TRBV7-9 with TRBJ1-1, with D unresolved. V dropped 0 bases and J dropped 2 bases, with 7 bases sitting between them. The CDR3 covers 14 residues. CDR1 and CDR2 from the germline V gene are SEHNR and FQNEAQ (reference sequence).

The J gene is TRBJ1-5, the V gene TRBV4-3; D gene uncertain. The germline CDR1 and CDR2 sequences are LGHNA and YSLEER. V lost 3 bases and J 3 bases, leaving 9 bases between the germline ends. This CDR3 comprises 14 residues. Written as DNA, the CDR3 is TGCGCCAGCAGCCAGGGGATGGACAATCAGCCCCAGCATTTT. Translating it yields CASSQGMDNQPQHF.

This chain joins TRBV7-6 and TRBJ2-7, with D hard to call. The CDR3 contains 13 residues. V gave up 5 bases and J gave up 1 base, with 9 bases separating them. Germline-derived CDR1 and CDR2 are SGHVS and FNYEAQ. The CDR3 loop reads CASSNPVSYEQYF. CDR3 coding DNA: TGTGCCAGCAGCAACCCCGTTTCCTACGAGCAGTACTTC.

The genes are TRBV6-5 and TRBJ1-2; D gene unclear. The CDR3 length is 13 residues. V lost 6 bases and J 11 bases, leaving 19 bases between the germline ends. Germline-derived CDR1 and CDR2 are MNHEY and SVGAGI. The CDR3 spells CASSQKPDRPYTF. CDR3 nucleotides: TGTGCCAGCAGCCAAAAGCCGGACCGCCCGTACACCTTC.

This chain links TRBV5-1 with TRBJ2-7; D is uncertain. Germline V gene lookup returns CDR1 SGHRS and CDR2 YFSETQ. Trimming took 7 bases from V and 3 from J, leaving 11 bases between them. The CDR3 loop spans 12 amino acids. The CDR3 sequence: CASASDDYEQYF. CDR3 in DNA: TGCGCCAGCGCTTCCGACGACTACGAGCAGTACTTC.